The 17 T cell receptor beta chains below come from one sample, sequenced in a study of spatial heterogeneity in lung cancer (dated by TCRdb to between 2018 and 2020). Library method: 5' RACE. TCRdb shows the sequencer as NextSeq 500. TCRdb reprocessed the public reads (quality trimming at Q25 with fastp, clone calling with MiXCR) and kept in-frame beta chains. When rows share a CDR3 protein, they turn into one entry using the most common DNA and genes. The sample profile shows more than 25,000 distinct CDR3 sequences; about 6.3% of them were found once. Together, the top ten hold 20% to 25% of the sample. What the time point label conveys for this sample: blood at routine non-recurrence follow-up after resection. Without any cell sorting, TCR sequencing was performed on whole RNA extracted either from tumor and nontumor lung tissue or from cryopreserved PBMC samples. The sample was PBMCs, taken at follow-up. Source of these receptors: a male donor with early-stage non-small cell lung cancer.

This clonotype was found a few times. CDR3 loop: CASSVGMNTEAFF. As DNA, the CDR3 is TGTGCCAGCAGCGTAGGGATGAACACTGAAGCTTTCTTT. V gene TRBV9 combines with J gene TRBJ1-1, with D uncertain. CDR1 SGDLS and CDR2 YYNGEE come from the germline V gene. The CDR3 length is 13 residues. Trimming pared 0 bases from V and 0 bases from J, leaving 3 bases between.

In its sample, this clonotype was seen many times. The CDR3, as DNA: TGTGCCAGCAGCGTAGCACAGGATCGTGAGACCCAGTACTTC. Amino acids: CASSVAQDRETQYF. V and J are TRBV9 and TRBJ2-5; TRBD1 is a possible D gene (5 bases). Germline V lookup: CDR1 SGDLS, CDR2 YYNGEE. The CDR3 consists of 14 residues. V shed 0 bases and J shed 5 bases, with 11 bases lying between them.

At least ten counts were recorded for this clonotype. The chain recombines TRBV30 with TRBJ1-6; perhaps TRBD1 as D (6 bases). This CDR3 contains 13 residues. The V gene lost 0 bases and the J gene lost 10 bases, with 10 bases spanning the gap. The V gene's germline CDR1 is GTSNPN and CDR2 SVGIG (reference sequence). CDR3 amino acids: CAWSVAGESPLHF. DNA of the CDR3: TGTGCCTGGAGTGTAGCAGGGGAATCACCCCTCCACTTT.

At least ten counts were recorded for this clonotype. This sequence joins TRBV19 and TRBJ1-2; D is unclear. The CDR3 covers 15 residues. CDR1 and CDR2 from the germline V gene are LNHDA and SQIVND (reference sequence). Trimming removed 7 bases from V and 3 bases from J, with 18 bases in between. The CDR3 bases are TGTGCCAGTACCCCAGACCAGACGGTACACTATGGCTACACCTTC. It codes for CASTPDQTVHYGYTF.

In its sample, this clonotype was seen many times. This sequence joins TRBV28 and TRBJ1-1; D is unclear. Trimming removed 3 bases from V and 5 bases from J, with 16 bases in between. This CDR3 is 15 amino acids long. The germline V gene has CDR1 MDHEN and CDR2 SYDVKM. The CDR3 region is CASSFSGGRLTEAFF. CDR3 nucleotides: TGTGCCAGCAGTTTCTCGGGAGGTAGGCTAACTGAAGCTTTCTTT.

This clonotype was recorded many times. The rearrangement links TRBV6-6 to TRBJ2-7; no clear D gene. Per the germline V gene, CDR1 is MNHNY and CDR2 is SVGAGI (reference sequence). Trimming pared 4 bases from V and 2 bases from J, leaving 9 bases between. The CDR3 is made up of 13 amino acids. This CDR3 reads CASSWQWTYEQYV. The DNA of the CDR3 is TGTGCCAGCAGTTGGCAATGGACCTACGAGCAGTACGTC.

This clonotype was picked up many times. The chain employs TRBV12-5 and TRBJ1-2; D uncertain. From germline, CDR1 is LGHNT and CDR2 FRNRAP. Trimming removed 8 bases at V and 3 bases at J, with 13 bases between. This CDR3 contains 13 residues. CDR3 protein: CASNSQTDYGYTF. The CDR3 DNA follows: TGTGCTAGTAACAGCCAGACCGACTATGGCTACACCTTC. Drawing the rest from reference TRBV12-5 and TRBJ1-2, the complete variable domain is DARVTQTPRHKVTEMGQEVTMRCQPILGHNTVFWYRQTMMQGLELLAYFRNRAPLDDSGMPKDRFSAEMPDATLATLKIQPSEPRDSAVYFCASNSQTDYGYTFGSGTRLTVV.

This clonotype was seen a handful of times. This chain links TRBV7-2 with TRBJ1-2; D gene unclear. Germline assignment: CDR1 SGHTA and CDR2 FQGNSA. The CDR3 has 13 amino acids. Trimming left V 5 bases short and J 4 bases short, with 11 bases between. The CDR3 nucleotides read TGTGCCAGCAGCGTTGACGGAGCCTATGGCTACACCTTC. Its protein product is CASSVDGAYGYTF. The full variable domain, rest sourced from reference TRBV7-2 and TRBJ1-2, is GAGVSQSPSNKVTEKGKDVELRCDPISGHTALYWYRQSLGQGLEFLIYFQGNSAPDKSGLPSDRFSAERTGGSVSTLTIQRTQQEDSAVYLCASSVDGAYGYTFGSGTRLTVV.

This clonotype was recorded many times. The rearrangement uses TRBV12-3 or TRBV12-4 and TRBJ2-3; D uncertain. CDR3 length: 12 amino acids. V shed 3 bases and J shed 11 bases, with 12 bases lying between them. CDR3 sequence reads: CASSFLTPRQYF. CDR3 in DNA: TGTGCCAGCAGTTTCCTCACCCCGAGGCAGTATTTT.

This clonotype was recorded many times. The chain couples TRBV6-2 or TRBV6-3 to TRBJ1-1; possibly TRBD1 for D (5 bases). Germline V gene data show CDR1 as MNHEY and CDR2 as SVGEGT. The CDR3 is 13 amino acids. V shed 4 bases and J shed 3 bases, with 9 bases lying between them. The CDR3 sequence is CASSLDRYTEAFF. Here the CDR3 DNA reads TGTGCCAGCAGTTTAGACAGATACACTGAAGCTTTCTTT.

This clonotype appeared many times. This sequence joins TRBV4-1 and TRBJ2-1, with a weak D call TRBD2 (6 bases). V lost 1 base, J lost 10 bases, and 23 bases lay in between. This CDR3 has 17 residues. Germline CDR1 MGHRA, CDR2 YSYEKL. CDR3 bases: TGCGCCAGCAGCCAAGCCTATAGCCGGGACTTCGTGAGGGAGCAGTTCTTC. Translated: CASSQAYSRDFVREQFF.

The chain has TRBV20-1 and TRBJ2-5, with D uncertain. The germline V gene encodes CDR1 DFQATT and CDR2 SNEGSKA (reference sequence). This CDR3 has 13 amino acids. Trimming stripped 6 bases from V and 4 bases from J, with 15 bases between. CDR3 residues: CSAKVPPPETQYF. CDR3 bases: TGCAGTGCCAAGGTCCCCCCCCCAGAGACCCAGTACTTC.

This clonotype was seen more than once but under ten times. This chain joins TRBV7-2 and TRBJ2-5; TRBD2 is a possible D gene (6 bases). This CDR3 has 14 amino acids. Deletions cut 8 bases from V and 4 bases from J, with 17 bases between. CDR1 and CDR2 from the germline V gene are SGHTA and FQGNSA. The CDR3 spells CASCWGGTRETQYF. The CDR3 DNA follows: TGTGCCAGCTGCTGGGGCGGGACTCGAGAGACCCAGTACTTC.

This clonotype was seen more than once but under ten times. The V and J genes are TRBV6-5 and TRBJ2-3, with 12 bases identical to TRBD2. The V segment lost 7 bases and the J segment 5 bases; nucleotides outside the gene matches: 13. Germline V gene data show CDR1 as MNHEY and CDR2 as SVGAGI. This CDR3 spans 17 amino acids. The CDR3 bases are TGTGCCAGCACTCGCGGCGCTAGCGGGGGGGCGGGAGATACGCAGTATTTT. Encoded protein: CASTRGASGGAGDTQYF.

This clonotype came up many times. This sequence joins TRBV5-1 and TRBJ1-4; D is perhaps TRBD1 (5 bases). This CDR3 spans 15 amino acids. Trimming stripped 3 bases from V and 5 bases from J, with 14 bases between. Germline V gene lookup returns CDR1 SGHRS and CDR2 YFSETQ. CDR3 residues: CASSSGPNSNEKLFF. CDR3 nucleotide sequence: TGCGCCAGCAGCTCGGGACCCAATAGCAATGAAAAACTGTTTTTT.

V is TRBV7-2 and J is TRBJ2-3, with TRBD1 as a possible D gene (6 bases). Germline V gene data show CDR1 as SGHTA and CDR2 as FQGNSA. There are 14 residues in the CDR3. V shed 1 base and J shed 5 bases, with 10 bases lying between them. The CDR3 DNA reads TGTGCCAGCAGCTTAGACAGGGAAGTAGATACGCAGTATTTT. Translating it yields CASSLDREVDTQYF.

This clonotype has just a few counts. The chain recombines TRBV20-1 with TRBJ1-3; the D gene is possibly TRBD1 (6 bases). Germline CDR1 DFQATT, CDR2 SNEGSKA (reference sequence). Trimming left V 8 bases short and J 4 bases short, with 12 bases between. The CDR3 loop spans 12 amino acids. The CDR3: CSTQGSGNTIYF. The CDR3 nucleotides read TGCAGTACGCAGGGGTCGGGAAACACCATATATTTT.